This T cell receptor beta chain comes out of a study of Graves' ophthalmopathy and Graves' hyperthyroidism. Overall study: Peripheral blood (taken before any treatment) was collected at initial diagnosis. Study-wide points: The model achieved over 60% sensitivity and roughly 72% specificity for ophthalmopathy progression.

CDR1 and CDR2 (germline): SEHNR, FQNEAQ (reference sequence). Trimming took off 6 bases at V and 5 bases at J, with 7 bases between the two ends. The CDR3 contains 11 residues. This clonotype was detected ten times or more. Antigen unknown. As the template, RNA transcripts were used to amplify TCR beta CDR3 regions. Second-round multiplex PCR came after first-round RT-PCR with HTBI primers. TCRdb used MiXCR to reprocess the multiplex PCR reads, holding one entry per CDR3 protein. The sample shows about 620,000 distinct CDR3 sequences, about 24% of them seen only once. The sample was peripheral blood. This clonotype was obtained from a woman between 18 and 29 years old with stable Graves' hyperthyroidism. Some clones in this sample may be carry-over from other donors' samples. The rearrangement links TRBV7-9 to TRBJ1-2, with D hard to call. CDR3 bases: TGTGCCAGCAGGGAGGAGTATGGCTACACCTTC. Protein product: CASREEYGYTF.